Below are 22 T cell receptor beta chains sequenced from a single sample in a study of CD8 T cells in ankylosing spondylitis (dated by TCRdb to the late 2010s). Overall results and qualifications from the work: A TCR beta motif of eight highly homologous amino acid variants appeared characteristic of blood from ankylosing spondylitis patients.

Antigen specificity for these receptors is unknown. Receptor amplification or capture employed 5' RACE. The sample was run on an Illumina HiSeq 2500. TCRdb handled the public reads itself, with Q25 trimming in fastp and clone calling in MiXCR, and kept productive beta chains. Every entry covers one CDR3 protein and lists the most common genes and DNA from its rows. This sample has 700,000 to 1,000,000 distinct CDR3 sequences in its table, and 10% to 15% of those were observed once. The ten largest clones take up 0.45% to 0.6% of the sample. Specimen: blood, either unsorted or a sorted T cell fraction (not recorded which). The receptor source for this set is a male donor with ankylosing spondylitis.

This clonotype was observed a few times. This rearrangement joins TRBV5-1 to TRBJ1-1, with unresolved D. Germline CDR1 reads SGHRS; CDR2 reads YFSETQ. The CDR3 is made up of 13 amino acids. V dropped 3 bases and J dropped 7 bases, with 13 bases sitting between them. CDR3 coding DNA: TGCGCCAGCAGCTCACCTTCCCGGAGTGAAGCTTTCTTT. It specifies CASSSPSRSEAFF.

This clonotype was recorded many times. The chain couples TRBV20-1 to TRBJ2-5; 7 bases agree with TRBD1. After removal of 0 bases from V and 4 bases from J, the junction contained 11 bases not matched to a gene. CDR3 size: 16 residues. Germline V gives CDR1 DFQATT, CDR2 SNEGSKA (reference sequence). DNA for the CDR3: TGCAGTGCTAGAGATTGGAGAAGGGGGCGAGGAGAGACCCAGTACTTC. The encoded protein is CSARDWRRGRGETQYF.

This clonotype has a count of ten or more. J is TRBJ2-1 and V is TRBV11-2; TRBD1 matches at 9 bases. The CDR3 loop spans 14 amino acids. Germline lookup yields CDR1 SGHAT and CDR2 FQNNGV. Trimming took 5 bases from V and 2 from J; bases not matched to a gene: 1. The CDR3 region has the DNA TGTGCCAGCAGCCGGGACAGGGCCTACAATGAGCAGTTCTTC. Translating it yields CASSRDRAYNEQFF.

The chain joins TRBV7-8 to TRBJ1-1; D is possibly TRBD1 (5 bases). Germline V lookup: CDR1 SGHVS, CDR2 FQNEAQ. This CDR3 has 14 amino acids. Trimming took off 5 bases at V and 8 bases at J, with 18 bases between the two ends. In DNA form, the CDR3 reads TGTGCCAGCAGCCCAGGACTCCACAGGACCGAAGCTTTCTTT. It yields the protein CASSPGLHRTEAFF.

This clonotype was detected only a few times. The chain is built from TRBV20-1 and TRBJ2-3; 8 nucleotides align to TRBD2. The junction had 5 bases not matched to a gene; V was cut back by 6 bases and J by 3 bases. The CDR3 is 13 residues long. Germline V lookup: CDR1 DFQATT, CDR2 SNEGSKA (reference sequence). The CDR3 nucleotides read TGCAGTGCCGCAATAGCGGGGACAGATACGCAGTATTTT. Amino acid sequence: CSAAIAGTDTQYF.

The genes are TRBV5-6 and TRBJ1-5; tentative D call: TRBD1 (5 bases). V was pared by 4 bases and J by 6 bases, with 11 bases between. The CDR3 is 13 amino acids. Germline V lookup: CDR1 SGHDT, CDR2 YYEEEE. Written as DNA, the CDR3 is TGTGCCAGCAGCCGGACACCTGGTCAGCCCCAGCATTTT. Its protein product is CASSRTPGQPQHF.

The V call is TRBV25-1, the J call TRBJ2-1, with 7 bases that match TRBD2. CDR3 length equals 15 residues. Trimming cost V 4 bases and J 6 bases; bases outside gene matches: 9. Germline CDR1 and CDR2: MGHDK and SYGVNS. CDR3 sequence reads: CASSGQPSGGNEQFF. DNA of the CDR3: TGTGCCAGCAGTGGACAGCCCTCGGGGGGCAATGAGCAGTTCTTC.

The sample holds a few counts of this clonotype. The chain couples TRBV7-9 to TRBJ1-2, with 8 positions matching TRBD1. Germline assignment: CDR1 SEHNR and CDR2 FQNEAQ (reference sequence). V shed 5 bases, J shed 7 bases, and the junction held 12 bases outside the gene matches. The CDR3 is 15 amino acids. Here the CDR3 DNA reads TGTGCCAGCAGCCCGCGAGTTGACAGGGGTCGTGGCTACACCTTC. It translates to CASSPRVDRGRGYTF.

Many counts were recorded for this clonotype. In nucleotides, the CDR3 is TGTGCCAGCAGTATCGGCACAGATACGCAGTATTTT. It codes for CASSIGTDTQYF. J is TRBJ2-3 and V is TRBV7-2, with D hard to call. Germline assignment: CDR1 SGHTA and CDR2 FQGNSA. The CDR3 consists of 12 residues. Trimming left V 6 bases short and J 1 base short, with 5 bases between.

This clonotype appeared a few times. The CDR3 region is CASSLDAPEAFF. The CDR3 DNA reads TGTGCCAGCAGCTTAGACGCCCCTGAAGCTTTCTTT. The gene calls are TRBV11-1 and TRBJ1-1; the D is unclear. The CDR3 has 12 amino acids. Germline CDR1 and CDR2: SGHAT and FQDESV (reference sequence). Trimming left V 1 base short and J 6 bases short, with 6 bases between.

This clonotype occurred many times. The chain carries TRBV4-3 and TRBJ2-2; 7 bases align to TRBD2. Germline values: CDR1 LGHNA, CDR2 YSLEER. This CDR3 has 17 amino acids. V dropped 2 bases and J dropped 0; count of bases not matched to a gene: 6. In DNA, the CDR3 is TGCGCCAGCAGCCAACAACCTAGCGGACCGAACACCGGGGAGCTGTTTTTT. This sequence encodes CASSQQPSGPNTGELFF.

Many counts were recorded for this clonotype. The chain is built from TRBV12-3 or TRBV12-4 and TRBJ1-6, with D unclear. CDR3 length equals 14 residues. V lost 6 bases to trimming and J lost 9 bases, with 15 bases between them. The CDR3 sequence: CASSSVPWGSPLHF. DNA of the CDR3: TGTGCCAGCAGCTCGGTCCCTTGGGGTTCACCCCTCCACTTT.

This clonotype was counted many times. The rearrangement uses TRBV20-1 and TRBJ1-1; maybe TRBD1 (6 bases). Trimming removed 1 base from V and 5 bases from J, with 14 bases in between. The CDR3 runs 14 residues. The germline V gene encodes CDR1 DFQATT and CDR2 SNEGSKA (reference sequence). The CDR3 loop is CSARVLGAVTEAFF. The CDR3 DNA follows: TGCAGTGCTAGAGTATTGGGGGCCGTGACTGAAGCTTTCTTT.

This chain connects TRBV7-2 to TRBJ2-7; D perhaps matches TRBD2 (5 bases). Germline-derived CDR1 and CDR2 are SGHTA and FQGNSA. This CDR3 contains 15 residues. V was cut by 1 base and J by 2 bases, with 12 bases left in between. The CDR3 reads CASSLGSGLTYEQYF. In DNA form, the CDR3 reads TGTGCCAGCAGCTTAGGTTCAGGACTGACCTACGAGCAGTACTTC.

The chain recombines TRBV7-9 with TRBJ2-1, with 12 bases identical to TRBD2. V dropped 6 bases and J dropped 6; count of bases not matched to a gene: 6. CDR1 and CDR2 (germline): SEHNR, FQNEAQ (reference sequence). The CDR3 length is 15 residues. The CDR3, as DNA: TGTGCCAGCAGACCAGGACTAGCGGGACCCAATGAGCAGTTCTTC. Amino acids: CASRPGLAGPNEQFF.

A few counts support this clonotype. The chain uses TRBV7-2 and TRBJ2-2, with D unclear. Trimming removed 9 bases at V and 1 base at J, with 15 bases between. The germline CDR1 and CDR2 sequences are SGHTA and FQGNSA. The CDR3 extends over 15 amino acids. The CDR3 loop is CASCTQRWNTGELFF. Written as DNA, the CDR3 is TGTGCCAGTTGCACCCAACGCTGGAACACCGGGGAGCTGTTTTTT.

The chain couples TRBV5-5 to TRBJ2-7; 12 bases are a match to TRBD2. This CDR3 is built from 16 residues. Germline-derived CDR1 and CDR2 are SGHKS and YYEKEE (reference sequence). The V segment lost 3 bases and the J segment 4 bases; nucleotides outside the gene matches: 8. CDR3 amino acids: CASSSLAGGLYYEQYF. CDR3 in DNA: TGTGCCAGCAGCTCCCTAGCGGGAGGGCTTTATTACGAGCAGTACTTC. The entire variable domain, with the rest obtained from reference TRBV5-5 and TRBJ2-7, is as follows: DAGVTQSPTHLIKTRGQQVTLRCSPISGHKSVSWYQQVLGQGPQFIFQYYEKEERGRGNFPDRFSARQFPNYSSELNVNALLLGDSALYLCASSSLAGGLYYEQYFGPGTRLTVT.

This clonotype has at least ten counts. J is TRBJ2-1 and V is TRBV29-1; the D gene is possibly TRBD2 (5 bases). The CDR3 has 11 amino acids. V lost 3 bases and J 6 bases, leaving 6 bases between the germline ends. Germline V gene lookup returns CDR1 SQVTM and CDR2 ANQGSEA. In DNA form, the CDR3 reads TGCAGCGTTGATGAGGGCAATGAGCAGTTCTTC. Encoded protein: CSVDEGNEQFF.

There are many counts of this clonotype. The genes are TRBV5-1 and TRBJ1-2; D is perhaps TRBD1 (6 bases). The CDR3 totals 12 residues. V gave up 5 bases and J gave up 8 bases, with 13 bases separating them. In germline, CDR1 is SGHRS, CDR2 YFSETQ. Here the CDR3 DNA reads TGCGCCAGCAGTTCACAGGGTGGAGGCTACACCTTC. This gives the protein CASSSQGGGYTF.

The rearrangement links TRBV20-1 to TRBJ2-1; 7 bases agree with TRBD2. CDR1 is DFQATT and CDR2 is SNEGSKA in the germline V gene (reference sequence). V dropped 6 bases and J dropped 5; count of bases not matched to a gene: 13. This CDR3 spans 15 amino acids. CDR3 sequence (DNA): TGCAGTGCCCCTGTCGTCGGGCGGGAGAACAATGAGCAGTTCTTC. This codes for CSAPVVGRENNEQFF.

The chain joins TRBV6-1 to TRBJ2-3; 14 bases map to TRBD2. The V gene end was trimmed by 5 bases and the J gene end by 4 bases; junction bases not matched to a gene: 11. This CDR3 has 18 residues. The germline CDR1 and CDR2 sequences are MNHNS and SASEGT. The CDR3: CASSRPRLAGGLSDTQYF. DNA of the CDR3: TGTGCCAGCAGTCGCCCGAGACTAGCGGGGGGGCTCTCAGATACGCAGTATTTT.

This clonotype was detected a few times. The chain has TRBV5-1 and TRBJ2-1; possibly TRBD2 for D (6 bases). There are 17 residues in the CDR3. Trimming took 2 bases from V and 0 from J, leaving 15 bases between them. Germline V gene lookup returns CDR1 SGHRS and CDR2 YFSETQ. The CDR3 loop is CASSLAFSGTSYNEQFF. DNA for the CDR3: TGCGCCAGCAGCTTAGCATTTAGCGGCACCTCCTACAATGAGCAGTTCTTC.